Described below is a single T cell receptor beta chain sequence and its context. This specimen belongs to a study of Ad26.COV2.S vaccination and SARS-CoV-2 variants. The CDR3 extends over 13 amino acids. Germline CDR1 reads SGHKS; CDR2 reads YYEKEE (reference sequence). V was shortened by 3 bases and J by 5 bases, with 9 bases between the two germline ends. Produced via immunoSEQ multiplex PCR; TCRdb's table is partial and in-frame only. The sample shows about 100,000 clones, around 82% of them seen only once. This rearrangement joins TRBV5-5 to TRBJ2-1, with TRBD2 as a possible D gene (6 bases). The sequencing used peripheral blood, collected after recovery from COVID-19. The TCR comes from a human donor who had recovered from COVID-19. CDR3 region: CASSSGGDNEQFF. CDR3 sequence (DNA): TGTGCCAGCAGCTCCGGCGGGGACAATGAGCAGTTCTTC.